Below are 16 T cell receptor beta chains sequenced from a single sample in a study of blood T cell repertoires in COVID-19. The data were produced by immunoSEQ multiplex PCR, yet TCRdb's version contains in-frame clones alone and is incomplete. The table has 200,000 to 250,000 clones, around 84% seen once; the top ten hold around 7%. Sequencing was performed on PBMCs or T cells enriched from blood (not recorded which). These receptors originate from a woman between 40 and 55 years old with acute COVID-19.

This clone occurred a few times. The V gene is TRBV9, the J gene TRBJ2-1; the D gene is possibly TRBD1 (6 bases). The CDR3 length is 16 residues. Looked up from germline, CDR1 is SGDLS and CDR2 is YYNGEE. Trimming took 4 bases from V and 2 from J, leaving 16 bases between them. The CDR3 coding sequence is TGTGCCAGCAGCCACAGGGTTTCGGGCCCCTACAATGAGCAGTTCTTC. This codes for CASSHRVSGPYNEQFF.

The CDR3 DNA reads TGTGCCAGCAGTATTAGTGGTTCCTACGAGCAGTACTTC. Amino acid sequence: CASSISGSYEQYF. This chain uses TRBV6-5 with TRBJ2-7, with D uncertain. CDR3 length: 13 residues. CDR1 and CDR2 (germline): MNHEY, SVGAGI. Trimming removed 5 bases from V and 1 base from J, with 9 bases in between.

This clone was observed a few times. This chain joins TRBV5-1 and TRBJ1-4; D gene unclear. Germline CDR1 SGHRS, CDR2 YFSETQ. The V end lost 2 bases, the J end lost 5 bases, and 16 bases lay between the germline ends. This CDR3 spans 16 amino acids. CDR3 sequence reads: CASSFGILLGNEKLFF. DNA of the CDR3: TGCGCCAGCAGCTTCGGGATACTCCTAGGGAATGAAAAACTGTTTTTT. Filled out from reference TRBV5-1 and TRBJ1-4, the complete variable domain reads KAGVTQTPRYLIKTRGQQVTLSCSPISGHRSVSWYQQTPGQGLQFLFEYFSETQRNKGNFPGRFSGRQFSNSRSEMNVSTLELGDSALYLCASSFGILLGNEKLFFGSGTQLSVL.

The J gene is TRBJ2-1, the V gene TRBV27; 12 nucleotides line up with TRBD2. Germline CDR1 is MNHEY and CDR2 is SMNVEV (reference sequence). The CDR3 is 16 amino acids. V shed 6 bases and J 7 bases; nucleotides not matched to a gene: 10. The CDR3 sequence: CASRSGLAGKGNEQFF. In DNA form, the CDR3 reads TGTGCCAGCAGATCTGGACTAGCGGGGAAGGGGAATGAGCAGTTCTTC.

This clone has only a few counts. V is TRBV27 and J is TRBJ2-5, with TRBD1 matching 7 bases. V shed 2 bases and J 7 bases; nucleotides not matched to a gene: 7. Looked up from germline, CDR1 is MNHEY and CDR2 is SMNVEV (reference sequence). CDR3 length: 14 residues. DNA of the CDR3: TGTGCCAGCAGTTTAAGACAGGGTCCTGGGACCCAGTACTTC. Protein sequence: CASSLRQGPGTQYF.

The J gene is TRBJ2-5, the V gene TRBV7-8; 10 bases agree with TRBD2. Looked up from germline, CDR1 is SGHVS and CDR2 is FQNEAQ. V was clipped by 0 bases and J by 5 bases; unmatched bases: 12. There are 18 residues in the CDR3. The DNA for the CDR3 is TGTGCCAGCAGCTTAGCCCCGATTAGCGGGGGGCTCGGGGAGACCCAGTACTTC. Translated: CASSLAPISGGLGETQYF. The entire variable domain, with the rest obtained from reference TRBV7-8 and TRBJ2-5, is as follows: GAGVSQSPRYKVAKRGQDVALRCDPISGHVSLFWYQQALGQGPEFLTYFQNEAQLDKSGLPSDRFFAERPEGSVSTLKIQRTQQEDSAVYLCASSLAPISGGLGETQYFGPGTRLLVL.

The CDR3 region has the DNA TGTGCCAGCAGCCCCCTAACAGGGGGCGGTGTCAGAGCTTTCTTT. Encoded protein: CASSPLTGGGVRAFF. This chain connects TRBV7-2 to TRBJ1-1, with 9 bases aligning to TRBD1. Germline loops: CDR1 SGHTA, CDR2 FQGNSA. J lost 10 bases, V lost 5 bases, and 14 bases had no gene match. This CDR3 is 15 amino acids long.

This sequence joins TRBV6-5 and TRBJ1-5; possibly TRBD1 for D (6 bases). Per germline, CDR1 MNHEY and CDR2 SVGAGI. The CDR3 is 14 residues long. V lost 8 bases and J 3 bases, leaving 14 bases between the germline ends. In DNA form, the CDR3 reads TGTGCCAGCCAAATTGGGGGCCACAATCAGCCCCAGCATTTT. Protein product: CASQIGGHNQPQHF.

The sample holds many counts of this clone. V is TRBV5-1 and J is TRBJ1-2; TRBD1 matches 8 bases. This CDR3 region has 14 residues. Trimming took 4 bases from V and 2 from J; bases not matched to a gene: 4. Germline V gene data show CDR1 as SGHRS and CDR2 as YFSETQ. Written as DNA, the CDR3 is TGCGCCAGCAGCAGGCGGGACAGGAACTATGGCTACACCTTC. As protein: CASSRRDRNYGYTF.

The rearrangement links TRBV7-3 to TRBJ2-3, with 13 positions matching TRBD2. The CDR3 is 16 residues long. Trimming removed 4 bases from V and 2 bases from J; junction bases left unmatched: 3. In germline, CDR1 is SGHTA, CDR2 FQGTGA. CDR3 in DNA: TGTGCCAGCAGCTCGACTAGCGGGGGGACCACAGATACGCAGTATTTT. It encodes CASSSTSGGTTDTQYF.

The CDR3 protein is CASSYPSQGSPLHF. The CDR3 nucleotides are TGTGCCAGCAGTTACCCCTCCCAGGGATCACCCCTCCACTTT. The chain has TRBV6-5 and TRBJ1-6; TRBD1 is a possible D gene (5 bases). Germline V CDR1 and CDR2: MNHEY, SVGAGI. The ends were cut back, 2 bases at V and 10 bases at J, with 12 bases in the middle. This CDR3 is built from 14 residues.

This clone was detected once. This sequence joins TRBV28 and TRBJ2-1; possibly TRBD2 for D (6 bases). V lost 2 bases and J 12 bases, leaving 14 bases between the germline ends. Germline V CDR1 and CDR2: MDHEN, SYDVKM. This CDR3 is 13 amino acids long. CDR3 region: CASSLKLGGTQFF. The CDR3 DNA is TGTGCCAGCAGTTTAAAGTTGGGGGGTACGCAGTTCTTC.

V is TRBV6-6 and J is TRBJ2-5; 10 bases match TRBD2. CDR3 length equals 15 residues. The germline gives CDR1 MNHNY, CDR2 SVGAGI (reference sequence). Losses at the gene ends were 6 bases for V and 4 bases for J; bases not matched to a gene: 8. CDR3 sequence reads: CASRSTSGILETQYF. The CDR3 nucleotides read TGTGCCAGCAGATCCACTAGCGGGATATTAGAGACCCAGTACTTC.

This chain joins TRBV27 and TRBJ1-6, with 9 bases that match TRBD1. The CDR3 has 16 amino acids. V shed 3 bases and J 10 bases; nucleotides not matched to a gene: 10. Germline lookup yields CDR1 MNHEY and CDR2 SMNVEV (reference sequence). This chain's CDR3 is CASSFSRTGAGSPLHF. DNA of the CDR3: TGTGCCAGCAGTTTCTCTAGGACAGGGGCCGGGTCACCCCTCCACTTT.

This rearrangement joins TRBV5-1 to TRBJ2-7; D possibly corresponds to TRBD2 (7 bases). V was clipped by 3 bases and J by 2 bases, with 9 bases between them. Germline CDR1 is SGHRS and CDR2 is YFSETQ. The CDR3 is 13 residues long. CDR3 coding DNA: TGCGCCAGCAGCTCCGGGGGGCCCTACGAGCAGTACTTC. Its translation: CASSSGGPYEQYF.

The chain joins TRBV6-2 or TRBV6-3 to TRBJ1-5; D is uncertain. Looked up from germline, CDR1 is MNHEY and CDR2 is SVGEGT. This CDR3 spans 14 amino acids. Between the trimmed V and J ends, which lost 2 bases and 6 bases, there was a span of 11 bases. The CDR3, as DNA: TGTGCCAGCAGTTACCCTCCTGAGGGTCAGCCCCAGCATTTT. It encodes CASSYPPEGQPQHF.